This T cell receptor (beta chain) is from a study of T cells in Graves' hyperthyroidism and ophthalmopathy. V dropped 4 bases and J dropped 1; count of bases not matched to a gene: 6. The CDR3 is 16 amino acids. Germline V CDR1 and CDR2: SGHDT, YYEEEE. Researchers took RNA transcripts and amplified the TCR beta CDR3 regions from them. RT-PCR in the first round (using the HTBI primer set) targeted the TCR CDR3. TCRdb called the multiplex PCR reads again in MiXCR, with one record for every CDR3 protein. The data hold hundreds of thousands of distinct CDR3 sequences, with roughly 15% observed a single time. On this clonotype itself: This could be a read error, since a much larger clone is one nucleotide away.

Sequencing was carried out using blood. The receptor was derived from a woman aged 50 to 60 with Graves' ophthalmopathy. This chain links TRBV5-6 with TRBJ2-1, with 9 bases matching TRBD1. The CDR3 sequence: CASSTGGQGSYNEQFF. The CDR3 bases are TGTGCCAGCAGCACGGGAGGACAGGGGTCCTACAATGAGCAGTTCTTC.